The 18 T cell receptor beta chains below were found in one sample sequenced in a study of vaccination and CD4 T cells after COVID-19. Once obtained from cultured CD4+ T cells, the DNA was sequenced using the Oncomine TCR Beta short-read assay. In TCRdb, the PCR reads were re-called with MiXCR into one record per CDR3 protein. The profile shows 13,000 or so distinct CDR3 sequences, around 50% of them singletons. Treatment of the sample: approximately 11-day PBMC culture with coronavirus spike peptide pools or control peptides (ViraFEST assay). Their antigens remain unidentified. Sequenced: CD4+ T cells from blood, cultured in vitro. The receptors were gathered from a human donor who had recovered from COVID-19.

The V gene is TRBV6-2 or TRBV6-3, the J gene TRBJ1-2, with a tentative D call TRBD1 (5 bases). The CDR3 is 13 amino acids. The germline V gene has CDR1 MNHEY and CDR2 SVGEGT. V dropped 2 bases and J dropped 1 base, with 5 bases sitting between them. DNA for the CDR3: TGTGCCAGCAGTTACGACAGTAACTATGGCTACACCTTC. It translates to CASSYDSNYGYTF.

This clonotype has only one observation. V is TRBV5-5 and J is TRBJ1-6, with D perhaps TRBD1 (6 bases). This CDR3 comprises 16 residues. From germline, CDR1 is SGHKS and CDR2 YYEKEE (reference sequence). Trimming stripped 3 bases from V and 3 bases from J, with 13 bases between. CDR3 region: CASSSRTANYNSPLHF. In DNA, the CDR3 is TGTGCCAGCAGCTCTAGGACAGCGAACTATAATTCACCCCTCCACTTT.

This clonotype was detected a few times. This chain joins TRBV20-1 and TRBJ1-1; D call uncertain. The CDR3 sequence is 15 residues long. In germline, CDR1 is DFQATT, CDR2 SNEGSKA (reference sequence). Between the trimmed V and J ends, which lost 6 bases and 4 bases, there was a span of 21 bases. CDR3: CSARRILEVSTEAFF. In DNA, the CDR3 is TGCAGTGCAAGACGCATCTTAGAGGTCAGCACTGAAGCTTTCTTT.

The J gene is TRBJ1-5, the V gene TRBV10-1, with D unclear. The CDR3 has 13 residues. Germline V gives CDR1 WNHNN, CDR2 SYGVQD (reference sequence). V lost 3 bases and J lost 4, with 7 bases in between. The CDR3 loop is CASSERGNQPQHF. CDR3 DNA sequence: TGCGCCAGCAGTGAACGGGGAAATCAGCCCCAGCATTTT.

The table lists this clonotype with a count of one. CDR3 region: CASSLATPGQTNYGYTF. CDR3 nucleotide sequence: TGTGCCAGCAGCTTAGCGACCCCTGGGCAGACTAACTATGGCTACACCTTC. This chain joins TRBV7-2 and TRBJ1-2; D not certain. V gave up 0 bases and J gave up 0 bases, with 14 bases separating them. The CDR3 length is 17 residues. The V gene's germline CDR1 is SGHTA and CDR2 FQGNSA.

This rearrangement joins TRBV20-1 to TRBJ1-2; 12 bases are shared with TRBD1. This CDR3 spans 14 amino acids. The germline CDR1 and CDR2 sequences are DFQATT and SNEGSKA (reference sequence). The CDR3 sequence is CSVAGQGANYGYTF. CDR3 DNA: TGCAGCGTCGCGGGACAGGGGGCAAACTATGGCTACACCTTC.

This chain connects TRBV24-1 to TRBJ2-1, with TRBD2 matching 8 bases. J lost 3 bases, V lost 3 bases, and 6 bases had no gene match. The germline CDR1 and CDR2 sequences are KGHDR and SFDVKD. CDR3 length: 16 amino acids. The CDR3 spells CATSDGHSGDYNEQFF. CDR3 DNA: TGTGCCACCAGTGATGGGCATAGCGGGGACTACAATGAGCAGTTCTTC.

The gene calls are TRBV5-1 and TRBJ1-6, with D uncertain. Germline lookup yields CDR1 SGHRS and CDR2 YFSETQ. The CDR3 totals 12 residues. V was cut by 5 bases and J by 10 bases, with 10 bases left in between. The CDR3 region is CASSLEHSPLHF. For the CDR3, the DNA is TGCGCCAGCAGTCTGGAGCACTCACCCCTCCACTTT.

This clonotype has more than one count but fewer than ten. The chain is built from TRBV20-1 and TRBJ1-2; 9 bases agree with TRBD1. V lost 6 bases and J lost 7; bases outside the gene matches: 12. Germline loops: CDR1 DFQATT, CDR2 SNEGSKA (reference sequence). CDR3 length: 14 amino acids. The CDR3 sequence is CSATHGTGKFGYTF. CDR3 sequence (DNA): TGCAGTGCGACACATGGGACAGGGAAGTTTGGCTACACCTTC.

The chain links TRBV12-3 or TRBV12-4 to TRBJ1-5, with D possibly matching TRBD1 (6 bases). The CDR3 contains 14 residues. V lost 7 bases and J 7 bases, leaving 17 bases between the germline ends. The CDR3 sequence is CASTLLTGDQPQHF. In nucleotides, the CDR3 is TGTGCCAGCACCCTCCTGACAGGTGACCAGCCCCAGCATTTT.

Written as DNA, the CDR3 is TGTGCCAGCAGCTCGATTACCCGCCAGGGTAGTGAAAAACTGTTTTTT. Translated: CASSSITRQGSEKLFF. This rearrangement joins TRBV4-2 to TRBJ1-4; a possible D gene is TRBD1 (5 bases). Trimming took 5 bases from V and 7 from J, leaving 20 bases between them. CDR1 is LGHNA, CDR2 YNFKEQ, per germline. There are 16 residues in the CDR3.

The genes are TRBV2 and TRBJ2-4, with 8 bases lining up with TRBD1. The CDR3 covers 13 residues. Germline trimming cut 8 bases from V and 5 bases from J; bases unmatched to any gene: 5. Germline CDR1 is SNHLY and CDR2 is FYNNEI. As DNA, the CDR3 is TGTGCCAGCCTGGACAGGGCCGAAAACATTCAGTACTTC. It encodes CASLDRAENIQYF.

The J gene is TRBJ2-1, the V gene TRBV24-1; D unclear. The CDR3 totals 16 residues. Trimming shortened V by 4 bases and J by 0 bases, and 12 bases separated the two germline ends. Germline V CDR1 and CDR2: KGHDR, SFDVKD. The CDR3 nucleotides read TGTGCCACCAGTGACCGAACCCCGAGCTCCTACAATGAGCAGTTCTTC. Translation: CATSDRTPSSYNEQFF.

The chain combines TRBV30 with TRBJ1-2; a weak D match, TRBD1 (5 bases). Per germline, CDR1 GTSNPN and CDR2 SVGIG (reference sequence). This CDR3 spans 13 amino acids. Trimming pared 3 bases from V and 8 bases from J, leaving 16 bases between. The CDR3 region has the DNA TGTGCCTGGAGCGGGACGGGGTTTTCCGGCTACACCTTC. Its protein product is CAWSGTGFSGYTF.

The rearrangement joins TRBV6-2 or TRBV6-3 to TRBJ2-5; 12 positions match TRBD2. The CDR3 loop spans 18 amino acids. Germline V gives CDR1 MNHEY, CDR2 SVGEGT. With 6 bases clipped from V and 2 bases from J, the junction kept 13 bases outside the gene matches. CDR3 region: CASRRLAGAQRGQETQYF. DNA for the CDR3: TGTGCCAGCAGGAGACTAGCGGGAGCCCAAAGGGGGCAAGAGACCCAGTACTTC.

The V call is TRBV2, the J call TRBJ2-2; D ambiguous. With 4 bases removed from V and 6 bases from J, the gap between germline ends came to 9 bases. CDR3 size: 13 residues. The germline V gene has CDR1 SNHLY and CDR2 FYNNEI. CDR3 DNA sequence: TGTGCCAGCAGTGTAGAGTCGTCCGGGGAGCTGTTTTTT. Residues: CASSVESSGELFF.

V usage is TRBV11-3 and J usage is TRBJ2-1, with TRBD2 matching over 7 bases. Germline V gene data show CDR1 as SGHNT and CDR2 as YENEEA. This CDR3 has 16 amino acids. J gave up 3 bases and V 1 base, and 6 bases lay outside the gene matches. CDR3 DNA sequence: TGTGCCAGCAGCTTAGGGGACCCGGGGGGCTACAATGAGCAGTTCTTC. Translation gives CASSLGDPGGYNEQFF.

This chain joins TRBV28 and TRBJ1-5, with D maybe TRBD1 (5 bases). Germline V gives CDR1 MDHEN, CDR2 SYDVKM. The V end was cut by 6 bases, the J end by 4 bases, with 13 bases between. This CDR3 spans 14 amino acids. The CDR3 nucleotides are TGTGCCAGCAGCCCCGCAGGGACGAATCAGCCCCAGCATTTT. Its protein is CASSPAGTNQPQHF.